A selection of T cell receptor beta chains follows, all from one sample in a study of control samples from healthy donors and cancer patients. Using immunoSEQ multiplex PCR, the repertoire was profiled, and TCRdb retains in-frame clones only, with some absent. The table lists around 190,000 clones, roughly nine tenths of them singletons, with roughly 1.3% in the top ten. Sequencing input: blood. These receptors were collected from a man aged 25 to 40 in good health. CDR3s include the opening cysteine and the closing phenylalanine or tryptophan. D genes are given only for firm matches. Clone size appears in some rows only: once, few, many, or a class for an expanded clone.

CDR3nt,CDR3aa,abundance,j_gene,v_gene,d_gene
TGTGCCAGCACCCGGGACGTTGTGCAGTACTTC,CASTRDVVQYF,.,TRBJ2-7,TRBV7-9,.
TGTGCCACCCGCGGGACAGGCGCCTTTGGCTACACCTTC,CATRGTGAFGYTF,.,TRBJ1-2,TRBV15,TRBD1
TGTGCCAGCAGTACCGTAGCGGGAGGGTTCCACGAGCAGTACTTC,CASSTVAGGFHEQYF,.,TRBJ2-7,TRBV27,TRBD2
TGTGCCAGCAGTTCCTCGACAGGGACCTACGAGCAGTACTTC,CASSSSTGTYEQYF,.,TRBJ2-7,TRBV27,TRBD1
TGTGCCAGCAGTGATCCGAAAGGGGTTGAAGCTTTCTTT,CASSDPKGVEAFF,once,TRBJ1-1,TRBV2,.
TGTGCCAGCAGTGAGCGCCCCAGGGTTGGCACTGAAGCTTTCTTT,CASSERPRVGTEAFF,.,TRBJ1-1,TRBV2,.
TGTGCCAGCAGCCAAGTAGACAATGGACTGTTTTTT,CASSQVDNGLFF,.,TRBJ1-4,TRBV3-1/TRBV3-2,.
TGTGCCAGCAGCGTATCAGGGGGGCATATGAATGAAAAACTGTTTTTT,CASSVSGGHMNEKLFF,few,TRBJ1-4,TRBV9,TRBD1
TGTGCCAGCAGAGCGACAGGGGATAGTGGCTACACCTTC,CASRATGDSGYTF,.,TRBJ1-2,TRBV2,TRBD1
TGCGCCAGCAGCCAGGTCGGGGGCAGGCGACGAGCTAACTATGGCTACACCTTC,CASSQVGGRRRANYGYTF,.,TRBJ1-2,TRBV5-1,.
TGTGCCAGCAGCTTCGCGACCGAGCAGTACTTC,CASSFATEQYF,.,TRBJ2-7,TRBV5-4,.
TGTGCCAGCAGCTCTGGGACAGGGGCTCGGGATACGCAGTATTTT,CASSSGTGARDTQYF,.,TRBJ2-3,TRBV5-4,TRBD1
TGTGCCAGCAGCCTGGACAGGGCCGATGGAAACACCATATATTTT,CASSLDRADGNTIYF,.,TRBJ1-3,TRBV11-2,TRBD1
TGCGCCAGCGGCCAACAGGAATTACAAGAGACCCAGTACTTC,CASGQQELQETQYF,.,TRBJ2-5,TRBV23-1,.
TGCGCCAGCAGCTCGGATCTTTTGGGGGCGACCACAGATACGCAGTATTTT,CASSSDLLGATTDTQYF,.,TRBJ2-3,TRBV5-1,.
TGTGCCAGCAGCCCAAGAGCGGACAGGGGCACCGGGGAGCTGTTTTTT,CASSPRADRGTGELFF,.,TRBJ2-2,TRBV7-3,TRBD1
TGTGCCATCAGTGAGACTACAGGGGCGGGTGGCTACACCTTC,CAISETTGAGGYTF,.,TRBJ1-2,TRBV10-3,TRBD1
TGCAGCGTTGGAGTTGGGAGGGGCACTGAAGCTTTCTTT,CSVGVGRGTEAFF,.,TRBJ1-1,TRBV29-1,.
TGTGCCAGCAGCTTAGCATCAGACTACGAGCAGTACTTC,CASSLASDYEQYF,.,TRBJ2-7,TRBV7-9,.
TGTGCCAGCACCGAAAGGGGGTATAGTGAAGCTTTCTTT,CASTERGYSEAFF,.,TRBJ1-1,TRBV5-6,.
TGTGCCAGCAGCTTAGTACAGGGTGGCAATGGCTACACCTTC,CASSLVQGGNGYTF,.,TRBJ1-2,TRBV7-2,.
TGTGCCAGCAGTTTTCAGGCCACCGGGGCCCTGAACACTGAAGCTTTCTTT,CASSFQATGALNTEAFF,.,TRBJ1-1,TRBV27,.
TGTGCCAGCAGTGGGTTGACAGGGCTGGTGCCCCGCTGGATCTACGAGCAGTACTTC,CASSGLTGLVPRWIYEQYF,.,TRBJ2-7,TRBV6-1,TRBD1
TGTGCCTGGAGTGCACAGGGATCCAGGCGGAACACTGAAGCTTTCTTT,CAWSAQGSRRNTEAFF,.,TRBJ1-1,TRBV30,.
TGTGCCAGCAGCTTGGCCGTGGGTGCGGCCACTGAAGCTTTCTTT,CASSLAVGAATEAFF,.,TRBJ1-1,TRBV5-4,.
TGTGCCAGCAGCTTTAAGGGGGAACCACCCTACGAGCAGTACTTC,CASSFKGEPPYEQYF,.,TRBJ2-7,TRBV5-4,.
TGCGCCAGCAGTCCCGGCGTGGGACGGAACACTGAAGCTTTCTTT,CASSPGVGRNTEAFF,.,TRBJ1-1,TRBV5-1,.
TGTGCCAGCAGCGCGGGACTAAAACACGAGCAGTACTTC,CASSAGLKHEQYF,.,TRBJ2-7,TRBV7-2,TRBD2
TGTGCCAGTAGTATCACCGGGAATGAGCAGTTCTTC,CASSITGNEQFF,.,TRBJ2-1,TRBV19,.
TGCGCCAGCAGTATCGCAGGGGCGGATGAAAAACTGTTTTTT,CASSIAGADEKLFF,.,TRBJ1-4,TRBV5-1,.
TGTGCCAGTAGTATTTTATCGGAGACAGGGAAATACTTC,CASSILSETGKYF,.,TRBJ1-2,TRBV19,TRBD1
TGTGCCAGCAGCGTAGGACAGTACTCCTACGAGCAGTACTTC,CASSVGQYSYEQYF,.,TRBJ2-7,TRBV9,.
TGTGCCACCGGGACGGGCTCTGGAAACACCATATATTTT,CATGTGSGNTIYF,.,TRBJ1-3,TRBV12-3/TRBV12-4,.
TGTGCCAGCCACCCTCCGGGGCGGGAAGGGGGGCTGTTTTTT,CASHPPGREGGLFF,.,TRBJ2-2,TRBV6-5,.
TGTGCCAGCAAAAGTCCCCAAGACCAGCCCCAGCATTTT,CASKSPQDQPQHF,.,TRBJ1-5,TRBV3-1/TRBV3-2,.
TGTGCCAGCAGCTTGGACAGGGGAAAGGGGCAAGAGACCCAGTACTTC,CASSLDRGKGQETQYF,.,TRBJ2-5,TRBV5-4,TRBD1
TGTGCCAGCAGCCAAGAAAGGGGAGACTTTAATTCACCCCTCCACTTT,CASSQERGDFNSPLHF,.,TRBJ1-6,TRBV4-2,.
TGTGCCAGCAGAATGAGCGGATCCACCGGGGAGCTGTTTTTT,CASRMSGSTGELFF,.,TRBJ2-2,TRBV13,.
TGTGCCTGGAGTGGTTCTGGACAGACCTACGAGCAGTACTTC,CAWSGSGQTYEQYF,.,TRBJ2-7,TRBV30,.
TGTGCCAGCAGTGAAGAGAGGGACCTGGGGGCTTTCTTT,CASSEERDLGAFF,.,TRBJ1-1,TRBV2,.
TGTGCCAGCAGCCTCCCGGCGGGACGGGGGAAAGAGACCCAGTACTTC,CASSLPAGRGKETQYF,.,TRBJ2-5,TRBV7-9,.
TGTGCCAGCACCCGGGACAGGGGGCACGAGCAGTACTTC,CASTRDRGHEQYF,.,TRBJ2-7,TRBV11-2,TRBD1
TGTGCCAGCAGCTTATTTGCGGGCGAGCAGTACTTC,CASSLFAGEQYF,.,TRBJ2-7,TRBV11-3,.
TGTGCCAGCAGCGCCCGTGTAGGGATAACCGGTGGCTACACCTTC,CASSARVGITGGYTF,.,TRBJ1-2,TRBV5-6,.
TGTGCCAGCAGTCCGACTTATTTGAGGGGGCGAAGCCAGCCCCAGCATTTT,CASSPTYLRGRSQPQHF,.,TRBJ1-5,TRBV28,TRBD1
TGTGCCAACTCAGCAGGATACAATGAAAAACTGTTTTTT,CANSAGYNEKLFF,.,TRBJ1-4,TRBV2,.
TGTGCCAGCAGCCAGCGCAGGGGCGGGAAGGGGAACACTGAAGCTTTCTTT,CASSQRRGGKGNTEAFF,.,TRBJ1-1,TRBV5-6,.
TGTGCCAGCAGCCTTGACGGGGACACTGAAGCTTTCTTT,CASSLDGDTEAFF,.,TRBJ1-1,TRBV7-9,.
TGTGCCAGCAGTCTACAGGGGGAGTATGGCTACACCTTC,CASSLQGEYGYTF,.,TRBJ1-2,TRBV6-2/TRBV6-3,TRBD1
TGTGCCAGCAGTTTAGGGGCCGGGACGGTGATATCCTACGAGCAGTACTTC,CASSLGAGTVISYEQYF,.,TRBJ2-7,TRBV28,.
TGTGCCAGCAGTTCGGGTGGCTACAATGAGCAGTTCTTC,CASSSGGYNEQFF,few,TRBJ2-1,TRBV12-3/TRBV12-4,.
TGTGCCAGCAGAGGCAGGGCCTCTAGTGATACGCAGTATTTT,CASRGRASSDTQYF,.,TRBJ2-3,TRBV27,.
TGTGCCAGCAGGGCGGACAGGGGGCTTTACAATGAGCAGTTCTTC,CASRADRGLYNEQFF,.,TRBJ2-1,TRBV7-6,TRBD1
TGTGCCAGCAGTGATGGCCAGCCTTCGAGCTCTGGAAACACCATATATTTT,CASSDGQPSSSGNTIYF,.,TRBJ1-3,TRBV2,.
TGTGCCAGCAGCCCGGGACCCGCGAACGAGCAGTACTTC,CASSPGPANEQYF,few,TRBJ2-7,TRBV12-3/TRBV12-4,.
TGTGCCAGCAGCCAGTCTGGGGAGGACGGGGGGGAAAAACTGTTTTTT,CASSQSGEDGGEKLFF,.,TRBJ1-4,TRBV5-6,.
TGTGCCAGCAGCTTACCCTACCGGGACGGAACCTACGAGCAGTACTTC,CASSLPYRDGTYEQYF,.,TRBJ2-7,TRBV11-2,.
TGTGCCACCACCGGTGGGCTAGCCACCGGGGAGCTGTTTTTT,CATTGGLATGELFF,few,TRBJ2-2,TRBV24-1,.
TGTGCCAGCAGCCCCGCCGGGACCTCCTACGAGCAGTACTTC,CASSPAGTSYEQYF,.,TRBJ2-7,TRBV28,.
TGCGCCAGCAGCTTGCCAGGGGGGAATGAGCAGTTCTTC,CASSLPGGNEQFF,.,TRBJ2-1,TRBV5-1,.